The rows below give T cell receptor beta chains drawn from one sample of a study of cytomegalovirus exposure and HLA in healthy donors. Using immunoSEQ multiplex PCR, the repertoire was profiled, and TCRdb retains in-frame clones only, with some absent. Of fewer than 130,000 clones listed, roughly 80% are singletons. Material: PBMCs. Receptors were obtained from a female donor in good health and CMV-seropositive. Both conserved end residues are part of each CDR3. Fields, in order: CDR3 length, V gene, J gene, CDR3 protein.

15	TRBV7-6	TRBJ2-5	CASSLVARGKETQYF
11	TRBV6-1	TRBJ2-7	CASSERVGLYF
16	TRBV6-6	TRBJ1-2	CASAETGTASSYGYTF
16	TRBV6-4	TRBJ2-1	CASSSSGTNSYNEQFF
14	TRBV6-5	TRBJ1-5	CASSVHPANQPQHF
15	TRBV19	TRBJ1-2	CASRRNGQADYGYTF
14	TRBV6-5	TRBJ1-1	CASRPQGGFTEAFF
13	TRBV19	TRBJ2-7	CASRRDRGSEQYF
15	TRBV9	TRBJ1-1	CASSVETGPYTEAFF
16	TRBV7-6	TRBJ1-2	CASSPGGAGSIYGYTF
16	TRBV21-1	TRBJ1-5	CASSKGPNRDDQPQHF
17	TRBV7-2	TRBJ1-2	CASSLAARDRGLDGYTF
15	TRBV5-1	TRBJ2-5	CASSGGLAEQETQYF
15	TRBV9	TRBJ1-2	CASSVGNIRGDGYTF
12	TRBV2	TRBJ1-6	CASRTGDSPLHF
14	TRBV30	TRBJ1-3	CACGRVAAGNTIYF
13	TRBV5-1	TRBJ2-5	CASTTGRGETQYF
13	TRBV6-4	TRBJ2-1	CATRDFHRDEQFF
15	TRBV6-1	TRBJ1-4	CASSRTEPRSEKLFF
14	TRBV2	TRBJ1-5	CASSVTGRDQPQHF
15	TRBV5-6	TRBJ2-3	CASRGRDRPTDTQYF
15	TRBV13	TRBJ1-5	CASSRGGAINQPQHF
16	TRBV5-1	TRBJ1-4	CASSWTAGRTNEKLFF
17	TRBV9	TRBJ2-3	CASSAFGTSRSTDTQYF
15	TRBV9	TRBJ1-6	CASSVTGQGGSPLHF
13	TRBV6-1	TRBJ2-7	CASSELRRGEQYF